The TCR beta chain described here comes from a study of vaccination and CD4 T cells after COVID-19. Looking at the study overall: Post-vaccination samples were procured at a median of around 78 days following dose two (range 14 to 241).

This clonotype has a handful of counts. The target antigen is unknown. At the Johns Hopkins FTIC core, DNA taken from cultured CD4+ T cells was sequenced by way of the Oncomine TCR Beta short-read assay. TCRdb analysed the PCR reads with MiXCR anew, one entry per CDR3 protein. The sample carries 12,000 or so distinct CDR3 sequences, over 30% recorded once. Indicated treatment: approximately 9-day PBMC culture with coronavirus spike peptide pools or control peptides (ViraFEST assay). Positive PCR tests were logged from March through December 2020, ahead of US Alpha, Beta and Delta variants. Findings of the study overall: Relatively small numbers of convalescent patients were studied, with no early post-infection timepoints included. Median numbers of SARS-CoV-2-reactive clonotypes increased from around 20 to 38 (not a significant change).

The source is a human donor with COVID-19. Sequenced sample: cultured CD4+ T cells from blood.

CDR3 loop: CASSLGAVGANYGYTF. The CDR3 nucleotides are TGTGCCAGCAGCTTAGGAGCGGTTGGAGCTAACTATGGCTACACCTTC. The chain couples TRBV7-6 to TRBJ1-2, with D hard to call. V dropped 1 base and J dropped 0 bases, with 12 bases sitting between them. Germline V gene data show CDR1 as SGHVS and CDR2 as FNYEAQ. The CDR3 length is 16 residues.